This paragraph covers one TCR beta chain sequence. This CDR3 has 15 amino acids. J lost 3 bases, V lost 4 bases, and 4 bases had no gene match. From germline, CDR1 is MGHDK and CDR2 SYGVNS. Primers for the PCR totalled 60 Vbeta and 13 Jbeta. How the authors handled the data: Later reanalysis found around 84 million unique TCR beta chains, around 10 million of them shared. Repertoires were generated with immunoSEQ multiplex PCR, while TCRdb's copy carries only in-frame clones and drops some. V, J and clone size are taken as reported in that table, and D and trimming were inferred from the DNA itself. The top ten clones hold around 1.2% of a sample with around 180,000 clones, 70% to 85% of them seen once. This sample is drawn from a study of cytomegalovirus exposure and HLA in healthy donors.

Sequencing input: PBMCs. The J gene is TRBJ2-7, the V gene TRBV25-1, with TRBD2 matching over 12 bases. This sequence originates from a girl aged 2 to 9 in good health and CMV-seropositive. In DNA form, the CDR3 reads TGTGCCAGCAGTGGTACTAGCGGGAGGTACTACGAGCAGTACTTC. This codes for CASSGTSGRYYEQYF.